Shown below are 3 T cell receptor beta chains from a single sample sequenced in a study of blood T cells in healthy people across ages. Primers used in a second PCR of roughly 6 to 11 cycles were a sample-barcoded 5' primer and a J-beta primer mix. TCRdb ran MiXCR on the 5' RACE reads and lists one entry per CDR3 protein. The sample has roughly 1.7 million distinct CDR3 sequences; roughly 32% are singletons. The sequenced sample was blood. These receptors were obtained from a young woman in good health.

This clonotype was observed a handful of times. The gene calls are TRBV6-5 and TRBJ1-2; D is uncertain. From germline, CDR1 is MNHEY and CDR2 SVGAGI. With 0 bases removed from V and 4 bases from J, the gap between germline ends came to 9 bases. The CDR3 is 14 residues long. The CDR3 DNA is TGTGCCAGCAGTTACTCGAATAGGCTCTATGGCTACACCTTC. Translation gives CASSYSNRLYGYTF.

The J gene is TRBJ1-2, the V gene TRBV5-6; 7 positions match TRBD1. Germline CDR1 SGHDT, CDR2 YYEEEE. This CDR3 comprises 14 residues. The ends lost 5 bases at V and 4 bases at J; junction bases unmatched: 8. DNA for the CDR3: TGTGCCAGCAGGAACCGGGACAGCTTCTATGGCTACACCTTC. Translating gives CASRNRDSFYGYTF.

This clonotype was counted only a few times. This sequence joins TRBV9 and TRBJ2-5; 10 nucleotides agree with TRBD2. The end of the DNA aligns better with TRBJ2-7, so the J call may be wrong. Germline CDR1 is SGDLS and CDR2 is YYNGEE. CDR3 length: 13 residues. The CDR3: CASSMIAGGEQYF. In nucleotides, the CDR3 is TGTGCCAGCAGCATGATAGCGGGAGGCGAGCAGTACTTC.